The rows below give T cell receptor beta chains drawn from one sample of a study of T cells in localized non-small cell lung cancer. The method was immunoSEQ multiplex PCR; TCRdb's version includes in-frame clones alone and lacks a portion of them. The table shows fewer than 40,000 clones, with approximately 86% occurring only once. Specimen: peripheral blood mononuclear cells, collected before any cancer treatment. The receptors were sampled from a man between 35 and 75 years old with stage III lung adenocarcinoma. Both conserved end residues are part of each CDR3. The order of the fields is CDR3 protein, CDR3 DNA, clone size, J gene, V gene, D gene. A D gene is named only where the DNA matches it firmly. Not every row has a clone size; where given, it reads once, few, many or a size class.

CDR3: CAQGGTGYGYTF
DNA: TGTGCCCAGGGTGGGACGGGCTATGGCTACACCTTC
size: NA
J: TRBJ1-2
V: TRBV2
D: NA

CDR3: CATSRDLARSSYEQYF
DNA: TGTGCCACCAGCAGAGATTTGGCCCGGTCGAGCTACGAGCAGTACTTC
size: NA
J: TRBJ2-7
V: TRBV15
D: NA

CDR3: CASSPGTGVYGYTF
DNA: TGCGCCAGCAGCCCGGGGACAGGAGTCTATGGCTACACCTTC
size: NA
J: TRBJ1-2
V: TRBV5-1
D: TRBD1

CDR3: CASSNQQGRANEQYF
DNA: TGTGCCAGCAGCAACCAACAGGGGAGGGCCAACGAGCAGTACTTC
size: medium-sized
J: TRBJ2-7
V: TRBV7-8
D: NA

CDR3: CASSLVQGIGQETQYF
DNA: TGTGCCAGCAGCTTGGTACAGGGGATAGGGCAAGAGACCCAGTACTTC
size: NA
J: TRBJ2-5
V: TRBV5-4
D: TRBD1

CDR3: CASSSRQGYTGELFF
DNA: TGTGCCAGCAGTTCCCGACAGGGATACACCGGGGAGCTGTTTTTT
size: NA
J: TRBJ2-2
V: TRBV6-5
D: TRBD1

CDR3: CASSQEPKGTNEKLFF
DNA: TGTGCCAGCAGCCAAGAACCCAAGGGTACTAATGAAAAACTGTTTTTT
size: NA
J: TRBJ1-4
V: TRBV4-2
D: NA

CDR3: CASSNSGEAPKQQFF
DNA: TGTGCCAGCAGCAATAGCGGGGAGGCCCCGAAACAGCAGTTCTTC
size: NA
J: TRBJ2-1
V: TRBV21-1
D: NA

CDR3: CASSLDPGSSGANVLTF
DNA: TGTGCCAGCAGCTTAGATCCCGGAAGCTCTGGGGCCAACGTCCTGACTTTC
size: NA
J: TRBJ2-6
V: TRBV11-2
D: NA

CDR3: CASGTRHGTDTQYF
DNA: TGTGCCAGCGGGACCCGACACGGCACAGATACGCAGTATTTT
size: NA
J: TRBJ2-3
V: TRBV7-2
D: NA

CDR3: CASGVWVNTGELFF
DNA: TGTGCCAGCGGGGTGTGGGTTAACACCGGGGAGCTGTTTTTT
size: NA
J: TRBJ2-2
V: TRBV7-2
D: NA

CDR3: CAWTLSSSGNTIYF
DNA: TGTGCCTGGACCCTAAGTAGCTCTGGAAACACCATATATTTT
size: NA
J: TRBJ1-3
V: TRBV30
D: NA

CDR3: CASSIQAYGQYF
DNA: TGTGCCAGCAGCATCCAGGCTTACGGGCAGTACTTC
size: NA
J: TRBJ2-7
V: TRBV11-3
D: NA

CDR3: CASGGPHLNNEQFF
DNA: TGTGCCAGCGGGGGACCCCACCTAAACAATGAGCAGTTCTTC
size: NA
J: TRBJ2-1
V: TRBV6-5
D: NA

CDR3: CASSSGTSGGKTQYF
DNA: TGTGCCAGCAGCTCCGGGACTAGCGGTGGAAAGACCCAGTACTTC
size: NA
J: TRBJ2-5
V: TRBV7-2
D: TRBD2

CDR3: CVDRGQGAQLYEQYF
DNA: TGTGTCGATAGGGGCCAGGGGGCTCAGCTCTACGAGCAGTACTTC
size: NA
J: TRBJ2-7
V: TRBV19
D: TRBD1

CDR3: CASRQHRAGNTIYF
DNA: TGTGCCAGCAGACAGCACAGGGCTGGAAACACCATATATTTT
size: NA
J: TRBJ1-3
V: TRBV28
D: NA

CDR3: CASSPGTSTRSAFF
DNA: TGTGCCAGCTCACCGGGGACGTCTACAAGGTCAGCTTTCTTT
size: NA
J: TRBJ1-1
V: TRBV18
D: NA

CDR3: CASKTGFTEAFF
DNA: TGTGCCAGCAAAACAGGGTTCACTGAAGCTTTCTTT
size: NA
J: TRBJ1-1
V: TRBV27
D: NA

CDR3: CASSLDSFSTEAFF
DNA: TGTGCCAGCAGCTTGGACAGTTTCTCTACTGAAGCTTTCTTT
size: NA
J: TRBJ1-1
V: TRBV11-3
D: NA

CDR3: CSASNIYEQYF
DNA: TGCAGTGCTAGTAACATCTACGAGCAGTACTTC
size: once
J: TRBJ2-7
V: TRBV20-1
D: NA

CDR3: CASSPDGVGNTEAFF
DNA: TGTGCCAGCTCACCGGACGGGGTGGGGAACACTGAAGCTTTCTTT
size: NA
J: TRBJ1-1
V: TRBV18
D: NA

CDR3: CASSSGQGNRKLFF
DNA: TGTGCCAGCAGCTCCGGGCAGGGAAACCGAAAACTGTTTTTT
size: NA
J: TRBJ1-4
V: TRBV7-2
D: NA

CDR3: CASSYIKRTGMNTEAFF
DNA: TGTGCCAGCAGTTACATAAAACGGACAGGGATGAACACTGAAGCTTTCTTT
size: few
J: TRBJ1-1
V: TRBV6-4
D: TRBD1

CDR3: CASSSTWGTEAFF
DNA: TGTGCCAGCAGTTCTACATGGGGGACTGAAGCTTTCTTT
size: NA
J: TRBJ1-1
V: TRBV27
D: NA

CDR3: CASSLSGQFEAFF
DNA: TGTGCCAGCAGTTTATCCGGACAGTTTGAAGCTTTCTTT
size: NA
J: TRBJ1-1
V: TRBV27
D: NA

CDR3: CASRLGQAGQYF
DNA: TGTGCCAGCAGACTAGGACAGGCAGGGCAGTACTTC
size: NA
J: TRBJ2-7
V: TRBV2
D: TRBD1

CDR3: CASSLAQGQGNNQPQHF
DNA: TGTGCCAGCAGCTTAGCGCAGGGACAGGGGAACAATCAGCCCCAGCATTTT
size: NA
J: TRBJ1-5
V: TRBV7-8
D: TRBD1

CDR3: CASSPTGLTGSLNQPQHF
DNA: TGTGCCAGCTCCCCCACGGGGCTAACAGGGTCCCTCAATCAGCCCCAGCATTTT
size: once
J: TRBJ1-5
V: TRBV18
D: NA

CDR3: CASSELDRDDTEAFF
DNA: TGTGCCAGCAGTGAACTAGACAGGGATGACACTGAAGCTTTCTTT
size: NA
J: TRBJ1-1
V: TRBV2
D: TRBD1

CDR3: CASSGSYNEQFF
DNA: TGTGCCAGCAGTGGAAGTTACAATGAGCAGTTCTTC
size: NA
J: TRBJ2-1
V: TRBV7-2
D: NA

CDR3: CASSYGTAANTIYF
DNA: TGTGCCAGCAGTTACGGGACAGCAGCAAACACCATATATTTT
size: NA
J: TRBJ1-3
V: TRBV6-6
D: TRBD1

CDR3: CASSLGGAQGNIQYF
DNA: TGTGCCAGCAGTTTAGGGGGGGCCCAGGGAAACATTCAGTACTTC
size: NA
J: TRBJ2-4
V: TRBV28
D: NA

CDR3: CADGVTDTQYF
DNA: TGTGCCGACGGGGTCACAGATACGCAGTATTTT
size: NA
J: TRBJ2-3
V: TRBV2
D: NA

CDR3: CASSRSWGTGELFF
DNA: TGTGCCAGCAGCCGGTCTTGGGGCACCGGGGAGCTGTTTTTT
size: NA
J: TRBJ2-2
V: TRBV4-2
D: NA

CDR3: CASSKEFGYGYTF
DNA: TGTGCCAGCTCGAAGGAATTTGGCTATGGCTACACCTTC
size: NA
J: TRBJ1-2
V: TRBV6-1
D: NA

CDR3: CASSQESTAWTPLHF
DNA: TGTGCCAGCAGCCAAGAATCGACGGCCTGGACACCCCTCCACTTT
size: NA
J: TRBJ1-6
V: TRBV16
D: NA

CDR3: CASSPTTGRASPLHF
DNA: TGTGCCAGCAGCCCGACGACAGGGAGGGCTTCACCCCTCCACTTT
size: NA
J: TRBJ1-6
V: TRBV7-2
D: TRBD1

CDR3: CASSVDGRKERSPLHF
DNA: TGTGCCAGCAGCGTAGACGGCAGGAAGGAGCGGTCACCCCTCCACTTT
size: NA
J: TRBJ1-6
V: TRBV9
D: NA

CDR3: CASRNSGGQETQYF
DNA: TGCGCCAGCAGAAATAGCGGGGGGCAAGAGACCCAGTACTTC
size: NA
J: TRBJ2-5
V: TRBV5-1
D: TRBD2

CDR3: CASSQDGGLGNQPQHF
DNA: TGCGCCAGCAGCCAAGATGGGGGATTGGGGAATCAGCCCCAGCATTTT
size: NA
J: TRBJ1-5
V: TRBV4-1
D: NA

CDR3: CASSWSRPSETQYF
DNA: TGTGCCAGCAGCTGGTCTAGGCCGTCGGAGACCCAGTACTTC
size: NA
J: TRBJ2-5
V: TRBV11-3
D: NA

CDR3: CASSPRQGSYEQYF
DNA: TGCGCCAGCAGCCCCAGACAGGGTTCCTACGAGCAGTACTTC
size: NA
J: TRBJ2-7
V: TRBV4-3
D: TRBD1

CDR3: CASSLKPPSTSDYEQYF
DNA: TGTGCCAGCAGCTTAAAACCCCCCTCGACTAGCGATTACGAGCAGTACTTC
size: NA
J: TRBJ2-7
V: TRBV7-6
D: TRBD2

CDR3: CASSLDDRGYYNEQFF
DNA: TGCGCCAGCAGCTTGGACGACAGGGGTTACTACAATGAGCAGTTCTTC
size: NA
J: TRBJ2-1
V: TRBV5-1
D: TRBD1

CDR3: CASTKAQNTIYF
DNA: TGTGCCAGCACAAAAGCCCAAAACACCATATATTTT
size: NA
J: TRBJ1-3
V: TRBV18
D: NA

CDR3: CASSRPGVRDYGYTF
DNA: TGTGCCAGCAGCAGGCCTGGGGTACGGGACTATGGCTACACCTTC
size: few
J: TRBJ1-2
V: TRBV6-5
D: NA

CDR3: CASSLGSSYEQYF
DNA: TGCGCCAGCAGCTTGGGCAGCTCCTACGAGCAGTACTTC
size: NA
J: TRBJ2-7
V: TRBV5-1
D: NA

CDR3: CASSLREQGSSNQPQHF
DNA: TGTGCCAGCAGCCTACGGGAACAGGGCTCAAGCAATCAGCCCCAGCATTTT
size: NA
J: TRBJ1-5
V: TRBV7-2
D: NA

CDR3: CASSIGTVNNQPQHF
DNA: TGTGCCAGCTCAATCGGGACAGTTAACAATCAGCCCCAGCATTTT
size: NA
J: TRBJ1-5
V: TRBV18
D: TRBD1

CDR3: CSARVYFEQYF
DNA: TGCAGTGCTAGAGTGTACTTTGAGCAGTACTTC
size: NA
J: TRBJ2-7
V: TRBV20-1
D: NA

CDR3: CASSLDRGNEKLFF
DNA: TGTGCCAGTAGTTTGGACAGGGGTAATGAAAAACTGTTTTTT
size: NA
J: TRBJ1-4
V: TRBV19
D: TRBD1

CDR3: CASSSSGRGWITYEQYF
DNA: TGTGCCAGCAGTTCCTCTGGGAGGGGATGGATCACCTACGAGCAGTACTTC
size: NA
J: TRBJ2-7
V: TRBV28
D: TRBD2

CDR3: CASSTSTGELFF
DNA: TGTGCCAGCAGTACTAGCACCGGGGAGCTGTTTTTT
size: NA
J: TRBJ2-2
V: TRBV6-5
D: NA

CDR3: CASSDAQDTQYF
DNA: TGTGCCAGCAGCGACGCGCAAGATACGCAGTATTTT
size: NA
J: TRBJ2-3
V: TRBV9
D: NA